The 26 T cell receptor beta chains below all came from one sample that was sequenced in a study of blood T cell repertoires in COVID-19. Sequencing was performed with immunoSEQ multiplex PCR; in TCRdb, only in-frame clones are kept and a portion is missing. The data contain over 65,000 clones, 81% of them singletons. The sample was peripheral blood. These receptors were collected from a human donor in a cohort sampled during active COVID-19.

The chain couples TRBV7-9 to TRBJ2-5, with TRBD1 identical over 9 bases. V was clipped by 2 bases and J by 3 bases; unmatched bases: 7. Germline V gene data show CDR1 as SEHNR and CDR2 as FQNEAQ (reference sequence). This CDR3 contains 16 residues. In nucleotides, the CDR3 is TGTGCCAGCAGCTTAAATACCGGACAGGGGAAAGAGACCCAGTACTTC. Its translation: CASSLNTGQGKETQYF.

The chain joins TRBV18 to TRBJ2-5, with 11 bases aligning to TRBD2. Germline CDR1 and CDR2: KGHSH and LQKENI. V was clipped by 3 bases and J by 3 bases; unmatched bases: 6. This CDR3 comprises 16 residues. CDR3 sequence reads: CASSPLTSGEEETQYF. For the CDR3, the DNA is TGTGCCAGCTCACCCTTGACTAGCGGGGAAGAAGAGACCCAGTACTTC.

This clone was found a few times. J is TRBJ2-7 and V is TRBV2; D perhaps matches TRBD1 (6 bases). Trimming stripped 5 bases from V and 4 bases from J, with 9 bases between. The length of the CDR3 is 12 residues. CDR1 SNHLY and CDR2 FYNNEI come from the germline V gene. The DNA for the CDR3 is TGTGCCAGCAGTCTTACAGGGTACGAGCAGTACTTC. Its protein product is CASSLTGYEQYF.

This clone was seen just once. V is TRBV15 and J is TRBJ1-4; D gene ambiguous. Trimming removed 0 bases at V and 4 bases at J, with 21 bases between. Germline V gene sequence: CDR1 LNHNV, CDR2 YYDKDF (reference sequence). This CDR3 contains 19 residues. This CDR3 reads CATSREPEIIRSLNEKLFF. In DNA, the CDR3 is TGTGCCACCAGCAGAGAGCCCGAGATTATCAGGTCTCTTAATGAAAAACTGTTTTTT.

The genes are TRBV5-1 and TRBJ2-1, with TRBD1 matching over 8 bases. The CDR3 runs to 14 residues. V was pared by 4 bases and J by 8 bases, with 8 bases of the junction left unmatched. Germline V CDR1 and CDR2: SGHRS, YFSETQ. The CDR3 nucleotides are TGCGCCAGCAGCCCGGACAGGGTTGGAGATGAGCAGTTCTTC. Encoded protein: CASSPDRVGDEQFF.

The genes are TRBV14 and TRBJ2-3; the match to TRBD2 covers 9 bases. CDR3 length: 19 amino acids. J lost 1 base, V lost 0 bases, and 11 bases had no gene match. Germline assignment: CDR1 SGHDN and CDR2 FVKESK. CDR3 residues: CASSQDWEASGMGTDTQYF. The CDR3 bases are TGTGCCAGCAGCCAAGATTGGGAGGCTAGCGGGATGGGCACAGATACGCAGTATTTT.

V gene TRBV4-3 combines with J gene TRBJ2-2; 9 bases fit TRBD2. CDR3 size: 15 residues. V lost 5 bases and J lost 8; bases outside the gene matches: 9. Germline V lookup: CDR1 LGHNA, CDR2 YSLEER. CDR3 nucleotide sequence: TGCGCCAGCAGCTTGGCCGGGCTAGCGGGAGGGGAGCTGTTTTTT. It codes for CASSLAGLAGGELFF.

This clone appeared once. The chain couples TRBV5-1 to TRBJ2-4; 7 bases fit TRBD1. The V and J ends lost 4 bases and 8 bases, in that order; junction bases with no gene match: 15. The CDR3 extends over 16 amino acids. Germline CDR1 and CDR2: SGHRS and YFSETQ. The CDR3 reads CASSRGTAPAGDIQYF. The CDR3, as DNA: TGCGCCAGCAGCCGAGGGACAGCGCCCGCTGGGGACATTCAGTACTTC.

This clone was detected only a few times. The gene calls are TRBV2 and TRBJ2-2; possibly TRBD2 for D (5 bases). The CDR3 totals 14 residues. The V end was cut by 2 bases, the J end by 7 bases, with 11 bases between. The germline CDR1 and CDR2 sequences are SNHLY and FYNNEI. CDR3 nucleotide sequence: TGTGCCAGCAGTGAAAACCTAGGAGGCGGGGAGCTGTTTTTT. Amino acid sequence: CASSENLGGGELFF.

This chain uses TRBV6-2 or TRBV6-3 with TRBJ2-3; 9 positions match TRBD2. Looked up from germline, CDR1 is MNHEY and CDR2 is SVGEGT. The CDR3 loop spans 18 amino acids. Trimming cost V 6 bases and J 6 bases; bases outside gene matches: 19. CDR3 DNA sequence: TGTGCCAGCAGCCTCGAGGTTAATGAAGCGGGGGGCGCGGATACGCAGTATTTT. Translation: CASSLEVNEAGGADTQYF.

The J gene is TRBJ1-1, the V gene TRBV27; D may be TRBD1 (6 bases). Trimming removed 4 bases from V and 6 bases from J, with 12 bases in between. This CDR3 comprises 13 residues. Germline V gives CDR1 MNHEY, CDR2 SMNVEV (reference sequence). This CDR3 reads CASSSGQLSEAFF. The CDR3 nucleotides read TGTGCCAGCAGTTCTGGACAGTTATCTGAAGCTTTCTTT.

The chain links TRBV4-2 to TRBJ2-7, with 9 nucleotides matching TRBD2. Germline CDR1 and CDR2: LGHNA and YNFKEQ. Trimming took 0 bases from V and 2 from J; bases not matched to a gene: 5. The CDR3 length is 16 residues. CDR3 sequence: CASSQDKGLAAYEQYF. The CDR3 DNA is TGTGCCAGCAGCCAAGATAAGGGACTAGCCGCCTACGAGCAGTACTTC.

The CDR3 sequence is CASSLVGHNSYNEQFF. In DNA, the CDR3 is TGTGCCAGCAGCTTAGTTGGCCACAATTCCTACAATGAGCAGTTCTTC. This sequence joins TRBV7-9 and TRBJ2-1; D remains unclear. Trimming took off 1 base at V and 1 base at J, with 11 bases between the two ends. Germline V gene data show CDR1 as SEHNR and CDR2 as FQNEAQ (reference sequence). The CDR3 sequence is 16 residues long.

The chain combines TRBV19 with TRBJ1-2; 9 nucleotides align to TRBD1. The germline V gene has CDR1 LNHDA and CDR2 SQIVND (reference sequence). The V segment lost 9 bases and the J segment 9 bases; nucleotides outside the gene matches: 11. The CDR3 loop spans 13 amino acids. The CDR3 protein is CASRSGQGGRYTF. CDR3 coding DNA: TGTGCCAGCCGTTCGGGACAGGGCGGGCGCTACACCTTC.

This clone turned up a few times. This sequence joins TRBV27 and TRBJ2-1; 11 positions agree with TRBD2. V was clipped by 6 bases and J by 1 base; unmatched bases: 5. The CDR3 consists of 16 residues. CDR1 is MNHEY and CDR2 is SMNVEV in the germline V gene (reference sequence). The CDR3, as DNA: TGTGCCAGCAGATCTAGCGGGAGGTCTTCCTACAATGAGCAGTTCTTC. It encodes CASRSSGRSSYNEQFF.

V is TRBV5-5 and J is TRBJ2-7; D might be TRBD2 (5 bases). Germline values: CDR1 SGHKS, CDR2 YYEKEE (reference sequence). This CDR3 spans 12 amino acids. Trimming took off 3 bases at V and 7 bases at J, with 11 bases between the two ends. The CDR3 loop is CASSSGVGEQYF. In DNA, the CDR3 is TGTGCCAGCAGCTCCGGGGTCGGAGAGCAGTACTTC.

The genes are TRBV7-2 and TRBJ2-7; D possibly corresponds to TRBD1 (6 bases). The CDR3 spans 14 residues. The germline V gene has CDR1 SGHTA and CDR2 FQGNSA. V was trimmed by 5 bases and J by 2 bases, leaving 13 bases between them. The DNA of the CDR3 is TGTGCCAGCAGCAACCGACAGGAGACCTACGAGCAGTACTTC. It encodes CASSNRQETYEQYF.

The chain links TRBV28 to TRBJ1-1; 7 bases align to TRBD1. Germline trimming cut 6 bases from V and 4 bases from J; bases unmatched to any gene: 11. Germline V lookup: CDR1 MDHEN, CDR2 SYDVKM. This CDR3 region has 15 residues. The CDR3 DNA reads TGTGCCAGCAGACCCTCGGACAGGCCAGCCACTGAAGCTTTCTTT. Translating gives CASRPSDRPATEAFF.

The V and J genes are TRBV4-1 and TRBJ2-7; 8 bases are shared with TRBD2. Germline CDR1 reads MGHRA; CDR2 reads YSYEKL. J gave up 5 bases and V 11 bases, and 23 bases lay outside the gene matches. The CDR3 totals 17 residues. CDR3 coding DNA: TGCGCCGCGGGCCCGGGACTAGTTGGACCACGGCGCAACGAGCAGTACTTC. It specifies CAAGPGLVGPRRNEQYF.

The CDR3 reads CASSPSGRGGYEQYF. CDR3 nucleotide sequence: TGCGCCAGCAGCCCAAGCGGGAGAGGAGGGTACGAGCAGTACTTC. The rearrangement links TRBV5-1 to TRBJ2-7; 8 nucleotides match TRBD2. CDR3 length equals 15 residues. V gave up 4 bases and J gave up 4 bases; unmatched junction bases: 10. Germline V gene sequence: CDR1 SGHRS, CDR2 YFSETQ.

CDR3 region: CASRRSGSSYEQYF. The CDR3 DNA follows: TGTGCCAGCAGGAGGAGCGGGAGTAGCTACGAGCAGTACTTC. The chain carries TRBV28 and TRBJ2-7; 8 bases are shared with TRBD2. The CDR3 totals 14 residues. Trimming at V came to 6 bases and at J to 3 bases, leaving 7 bases not matched to a gene. Germline CDR1 and CDR2: MDHEN and SYDVKM. Together with reference TRBV28 and TRBJ2-7, the CDR3 gives the full variable domain: DVKVTQSSRYLVKRTGEKVFLECVQDMDHENMFWYRQDPGLGLRLIYFSYDVKMKEKGDIPEGYSVSREKKERFSLILESASTNQTSMYLCASRRSGSSYEQYFGPGTRLTVT.

This clone was detected once. This rearrangement joins TRBV19 to TRBJ2-2, with 8 bases that match TRBD2. Germline V gene lookup returns CDR1 LNHDA and CDR2 SQIVND (reference sequence). This CDR3 comprises 14 residues. V lost 5 bases and J lost 5; bases outside the gene matches: 4. Here the CDR3 DNA reads TGTGCCAGTAGTGGAGCGGGAGTTACCGGGGAGCTGTTTTTT. It codes for CASSGAGVTGELFF.

V gene TRBV3-1 (or the pseudogene TRBV3-2) combines with J gene TRBJ2-1; maybe TRBD2 (5 bases). The germline CDR1 and CDR2 sequences are LGHDT and YNNKEL (reference sequence). The CDR3 loop spans 19 amino acids. V was trimmed by 4 bases and J by 5 bases, leaving 27 bases between them. CDR3 residues: CASSPIVRKRNGPNNEQFF. The DNA of the CDR3 is TGTGCCAGCAGCCCCATTGTCCGAAAGCGGAATGGGCCTAACAATGAGCAGTTCTTC.

This clone was detected once. The chain couples TRBV5-1 to TRBJ2-6, with 7 positions matching TRBD2. Trimming removed 4 bases from V and 0 bases from J; junction bases left unmatched: 7. The CDR3 consists of 17 residues. The germline gives CDR1 SGHRS, CDR2 YFSETQ. CDR3 bases: TGCGCCAGCAGCCAAATCTGGGGGGGCTCTGGGGCCAACGTCCTGACTTTC. Protein sequence: CASSQIWGGSGANVLTF.

The table lists this clone with a few counts. J is TRBJ1-2 and V is TRBV4-1; 7 bases are a match to TRBD1. J gave up 13 bases and V 4 bases, and 9 bases lay outside the gene matches. This CDR3 has 12 residues. Germline loops: CDR1 MGHRA, CDR2 YSYEKL. The CDR3 DNA follows: TGCGCCAGCAGCCCTGGGACAGCCTACCTCACCTTC. It encodes CASSPGTAYLTF.

The genes are TRBV18 and TRBJ2-1; 7 bases align to TRBD1. The CDR3 extends over 15 amino acids. Trimming removed 3 bases from V and 4 bases from J; junction bases left unmatched: 6. Germline assignment: CDR1 KGHSH and CDR2 LQKENI. CDR3 residues: CASSPPGTAYNEQFF. The DNA of the CDR3 is TGTGCCAGCTCACCTCCCGGGACAGCTTACAATGAGCAGTTCTTC.